The source of this T cell receptor beta chain is a study of blood T cell repertoires in COVID-19. Produced via immunoSEQ multiplex PCR; TCRdb's table is partial and in-frame only. Here the sample spans some 38,000 clones, 80% being singletons. The clonotype comes from a woman between 65 and 79 years old with acute or convalescent COVID-19. Material for sequencing was peripheral blood.

The CDR3 DNA is TGCGCCAGCAGCTCCTTGGGGGGGAGGAATGAGCAGTTCTTC. Translated: CASSSLGGRNEQFF. The chain joins TRBV5-1 to TRBJ2-1, with 7 bases aligning to TRBD2. The trim removed 3 bases at V and 7 bases at J, leaving 7 bases unmatched. The CDR3 consists of 14 residues. Germline CDR1 is SGHRS and CDR2 is YFSETQ. The whole variable domain, remainder taken from reference TRBV5-1 and TRBJ2-1, is KAGVTQTPRYLIKTRGQQVTLSCSPISGHRSVSWYQQTPGQGLQFLFEYFSETQRNKGNFPGRFSGRQFSNSRSEMNVSTLELGDSALYLCASSSLGGRNEQFFGPGTRLTVL.